Reported below is one T cell receptor beta chain. Its cognate antigen has yet to be identified. No quality values exist for individual bases; no much larger clone is one base distant. The data originate from a study of T cells after somatic rescue of genetic block (dated by TCRdb to 2019 to 2021). Study-level background: What the study looked at was long-term robustness, specifically in a T-cell system that came about through somatic rescue of a genetic block in T-cell development.

The library came from the immunoSEQ multiplex PCR assay. Not all clones reach the TCRdb copy of this immuneACCESS table, which keeps in-frame sequences only. Checked studies attribute under half of the gap to unresolved V genes and leave the rest unexplained. The sample contains 85,000 to 90,000 clones, 90% of them found a single time. Approximately 1.5% of the sample goes to the ten largest clones. CDR1 and CDR2, looked up from the germline V gene, are MGHDK and SYGVNS. Including the terminal cysteine and phenylalanine, the CDR3 comprises 15 residues. Only CDR3 DNA is held: 45 bases, read in frame from base 1.

The receptor was isolated from a young woman. The source material was peripheral blood mononuclear cells (PBMCs). In this chain, TRBV25-1 is recombined with TRBJ2-5; the D segment could be TRBD2, given 7 matching bases. Near its end, the DNA agrees better with TRBJ2-7, so the J call may be wrong. The nucleotide sequence reads TGTGCCAGCAGTGAATGGGGGGGACAAGCCTACGAGCAGTACTTC. Translation gives CASSEWGGQAYEQYF.